The next 22 T cell receptor beta chains were all read from a single sample in a study of blood T cell repertoires in COVID-19 (dated by TCRdb to the early 2020s). The library was made by the immunoSEQ multiplex PCR assay. Not all clones reach the TCRdb copy of this immuneACCESS table, which keeps in-frame sequences only. Checked studies attribute under half of the gap to unresolved V genes and leave the rest unexplained. The sample table lists over 70,000 clones, 75% to 90% of them with a count of one. The ten largest clones take up over 8.5% of the sample. The specimen was peripheral blood. These receptor sequences come from a man older than 75 with acute or convalescent COVID-19.

The chain links TRBV5-1 to TRBJ2-5; no reliable D call. Germline V lookup: CDR1 SGHRS, CDR2 YFSETQ. The germline V and J ends were trimmed by 4 bases and 3 bases, with 10 bases remaining between them. The CDR3 spans 13 residues. For the CDR3, the DNA is TGCGCCAGCAGCACCCTAGAGAAAGAGACCCAGTACTTC. The encoded protein is CASSTLEKETQYF.

The chain is built from TRBV11-2 and TRBJ1-1; TRBD1 is a possible D gene (6 bases). Germline CDR1 SGHAT, CDR2 FQNNGV. The CDR3 consists of 14 residues. The V and J ends lost 4 bases and 4 bases respectively, with 13 bases between them. The CDR3: CASSSRGGGTEAFF. Written as DNA, the CDR3 is TGTGCCAGCAGCTCGAGGGGGGGTGGCACTGAAGCTTTCTTT. Filled out from reference TRBV11-2 and TRBJ1-1, the complete variable domain reads EAGVAQSPRYKIIEKRQSVAFWCNPISGHATLYWYQQILGQGPKLLIQFQNNGVVDDSQLPKDRFSAERLKGVDSTLKIQPAKLEDSAVYLCASSSRGGGTEAFFGQGTRLTVV.

Here the CDR3 reads CASSQAGSGRGGTDTQYF. The CDR3 region has the DNA TGTGCCAGCAGCCAGGCCGGGAGCGGGAGAGGGGGCACAGATACGCAGTATTTT. The chain couples TRBV3-1 (or the pseudogene TRBV3-2) to TRBJ2-3; 8 nucleotides align to TRBD2. Germline-derived CDR1 and CDR2 are LGHDT and YNNKEL (reference sequence). J was trimmed by 1 base and V by 3 bases; bases with no gene match: 12. The CDR3 is 18 amino acids.

This clone was detected many times. The V call is TRBV19, the J call TRBJ2-1; 9 positions agree with TRBD1. J lost 3 bases, V lost 7 bases, and 7 bases had no gene match. The V gene's germline CDR1 is LNHDA and CDR2 SQIVND (reference sequence). The CDR3 has 15 residues. In DNA form, the CDR3 reads TGTGCCAGTACCCGGGACAGGGTAAACTACAATGAGCAGTTCTTC. Amino acid sequence: CASTRDRVNYNEQFF.

The CDR3 DNA follows: TGTGCCAGCAGTCTAGCGGGAAACGGGGAGCTGTTTTTT. It is translated as CASSLAGNGELFF. The gene calls are TRBV6-2 or TRBV6-3 and TRBJ2-2, with 9 bases identical to TRBD2. J was trimmed by 7 bases and V by 5 bases; bases with no gene match: 2. CDR1 is MNHEY, CDR2 SVGEGT, per germline. The CDR3 is made up of 13 amino acids.

The rearrangement uses TRBV11-3 and TRBJ2-7; 7 positions match TRBD1. The V segment lost 5 bases and the J segment 2 bases; nucleotides outside the gene matches: 6. The CDR3 sequence is 14 residues long. Germline V lookup: CDR1 SGHNT, CDR2 YENEEA. CDR3 sequence reads: CASSPRDRPYEQYF. The CDR3 nucleotides are TGTGCCAGCAGCCCCCGGGACAGACCCTACGAGCAGTACTTC. Filled out from reference TRBV11-3 and TRBJ2-7, the complete variable domain reads EAGVVQSPRYKIIEKKQPVAFWCNPISGHNTLYWYLQNLGQGPELLIRYENEEAVDDSQLPKDRFSAERLKGVDSTLKIQPAELGDSAVYLCASSPRDRPYEQYFGPGTRLTVT.

The V call is TRBV9, the J call TRBJ1-6; weak D call: TRBD1 (6 bases). V lost 0 bases and J lost 10, with 17 bases in between. Germline CDR1 SGDLS, CDR2 YYNGEE. The CDR3 covers 16 residues. The CDR3 loop reads CASSVEQGWVKSPLHF. The CDR3 nucleotides are TGTGCCAGCAGCGTAGAACAGGGTTGGGTTAAATCACCCCTCCACTTT.

The chain links TRBV6-1 to TRBJ2-7; 9 nucleotides line up with TRBD2. The V and J ends lost 4 bases and 3 bases, in that order; junction bases with no gene match: 10. Germline V gives CDR1 MNHNS, CDR2 SASEGT. The CDR3 has 16 amino acids. The CDR3 is CASSVPAGGLNYEQYF. The CDR3 DNA reads as TGTGCCAGCAGTGTCCCAGCGGGAGGCCTGAACTACGAGCAGTACTTC.

The chain is built from TRBV7-9 and TRBJ1-1; 9 bases fit TRBD1. V gave up 4 bases and J gave up 4 bases; unmatched junction bases: 1. Germline CDR1 and CDR2: SEHNR and FQNEAQ (reference sequence). The CDR3 consists of 13 residues. CDR3 protein: CASSSQGATEAFF. DNA for the CDR3: TGTGCCAGCAGCTCACAGGGGGCCACTGAAGCTTTCTTT.

V gene TRBV7-2 combines with J gene TRBJ2-7; weak D call: TRBD2 (6 bases). The CDR3 contains 14 residues. The V and J ends lost 1 base and 2 bases respectively, with 9 bases between them. The germline gives CDR1 SGHTA, CDR2 FQGNSA. CDR3 sequence (DNA): TGTGCCAGCAGCTTAGGTGCGGGGCCCTACGAGCAGTACTTC. Its protein is CASSLGAGPYEQYF.

The chain links TRBV28 to TRBJ2-2; TRBD1 aligns across 8 bases. Trimming cost V 4 bases and J 2 bases; bases outside gene matches: 9. Germline V gives CDR1 MDHEN, CDR2 SYDVKM. CDR3 length equals 17 residues. The DNA for the CDR3 is TGTGCCAGCAGTTCGTACCCCCAGGGGGCTAACACCGGGGAGCTGTTTTTT. It specifies CASSSYPQGANTGELFF.

The chain joins TRBV7-9 to TRBJ1-2; no definite D call. The CDR3 loop spans 11 amino acids. CDR1 and CDR2 from the germline V gene are SEHNR and FQNEAQ (reference sequence). V was cut by 5 bases and J by 6 bases, with 7 bases left in between. The CDR3 spells CASSLLNGYTF. CDR3 nucleotide sequence: TGTGCCAGCAGCCTGCTAAATGGCTACACCTTC.

The V call is TRBV2, the J call TRBJ1-2; maybe TRBD1 (6 bases). The CDR3 runs to 13 residues. The V end lost 11 bases, the J end lost 6 bases, and 19 bases lay between the germline ends. CDR1 SNHLY and CDR2 FYNNEI come from the germline V gene. In nucleotides, the CDR3 is TGTGCCTGCTGCCGGGGGGGGCTGGATGGCTACACCTTC. It encodes CACCRGGLDGYTF. Complete variable domain (other parts from reference TRBV2 and TRBJ1-2): EPEVTQTPSHQVTQMGQEVILRCVPISNHLYFYWYRQILGQKVEFLVSFYNNEISEKSEIFDDQFSVERPDGSNFTLKIRSTKLEDSAMYFCACCRGGLDGYTFGSGTRLTVV.

The chain joins TRBV18 to TRBJ1-5; 7 bases fit TRBD1. V was pared by 6 bases and J by 4 bases, with 6 bases of the junction left unmatched. Looked up from germline, CDR1 is KGHSH and CDR2 is LQKENI. The CDR3 spans 14 residues. CDR3 DNA: TGTGCCAGCTCCCCTCCAGGGGGGAATCAGCCCCAGCATTTT. Translating gives CASSPPGGNQPQHF.

V is TRBV29-1 and J is TRBJ2-3; possible D gene TRBD2, 5 bases. CDR1 and CDR2 (germline): SQVTM, ANQGSEA. CDR3 length: 14 amino acids. Deletions cut 6 bases from V and 1 base from J, with 14 bases between. CDR3 sequence reads: CSVQGLAGTDTQYF. The CDR3 nucleotides read TGCAGCGTCCAAGGGCTAGCTGGCACAGATACGCAGTATTTT.

The rearrangement uses TRBV10-3 and TRBJ1-1; 8 bases match TRBD1. CDR3 length: 13 residues. V lost 8 bases and J lost 1; bases outside the gene matches: 3. In germline, CDR1 is ENHRY, CDR2 SYGVKD. CDR3 in amino acids: CAIGGTGNTEAFF. CDR3 DNA sequence: TGTGCCATCGGCGGGACAGGGAACACTGAAGCTTTCTTT.

The genes are TRBV6-5 and TRBJ1-2, with 7 nucleotides matching TRBD1. V shed 0 bases, J shed 7 bases, and the junction held 5 bases outside the gene matches. Germline values: CDR1 MNHEY, CDR2 SVGAGI. This CDR3 region has 14 residues. The CDR3 bases are TGTGCCAGCAGTTACTCGAAACAGGGGCCTGGCTACACCTTC. Translating it yields CASSYSKQGPGYTF.

The chain couples TRBV5-1 to TRBJ1-6; no clear D gene. V dropped 7 bases and J dropped 3 bases, with 11 bases sitting between them. CDR1 and CDR2 from the germline V gene are SGHRS and YFSETQ. The CDR3 is made up of 14 amino acids. This chain's CDR3 is CASWAGFYNSPLHF. As DNA, the CDR3 is TGCGCCAGCTGGGCGGGGTTCTATAATTCACCCCTCCACTTT.

The gene calls are TRBV4-1 and TRBJ2-5, with 8 bases fitting TRBD2. In germline, CDR1 is MGHRA, CDR2 YSYEKL. The CDR3 is made up of 14 amino acids. Trimming took 1 base from V and 4 from J; bases not matched to a gene: 2. The CDR3 DNA reads as TGCGCCAGCAGCCAAGTAACTAGCGGAGAGACCCAGTACTTC. The encoded protein is CASSQVTSGETQYF.

This clone showed up just a few times. This chain joins TRBV10-3 and TRBJ1-2; the match to TRBD1 covers 9 bases. The V and J ends lost 6 bases and 0 bases, in that order; junction bases with no gene match: 5. CDR3 length: 15 residues. Germline V lookup: CDR1 ENHRY, CDR2 SYGVKD. CDR3 nucleotides: TGTGCCATCAGGTCGACAGGGGGAGCTAACTATGGCTACACCTTC. Protein sequence: CAIRSTGGANYGYTF.

J is TRBJ1-3 and V is TRBV3-1 (or the pseudogene TRBV3-2); 8 bases map to TRBD1. Germline CDR1 LGHDT, CDR2 YNNKEL (reference sequence). The length of the CDR3 is 18 residues. V was clipped by 1 base and J by 0 bases; unmatched bases: 8. This CDR3 is CASSQATGGSSSGNTIYF. CDR3 in DNA: TGTGCCAGCAGCCAAGCAACAGGGGGGTCCAGCTCTGGAAACACCATATATTTT.

The gene calls are TRBV4-1 and TRBJ2-4, with TRBD2 matching over 14 bases. This CDR3 contains 17 residues. CDR1 MGHRA and CDR2 YSYEKL come from the germline V gene. V lost 4 bases, J lost 0 bases, and 2 bases stayed unmatched. The CDR3 nucleotides are TGCGCCAGCAGCCCGGGACTAGCGGGGGTAGCCAAAAACATTCAGTACTTC. This gives the protein CASSPGLAGVAKNIQYF.